This T cell receptor beta chain came from a study of cytomegalovirus exposure and HLA in healthy donors. About the research overall: Of the donors genotyped, 300 to 500 in all, about 76% fell in the Caucasian-associated ancestry cluster.

Primers: 60 Vbeta forward and 13 Jbeta reverse. Data came from immunoSEQ multiplex PCR; TCRdb stores just in-frame clones and leaves some out. The data contain about 160,000 clones, 70% to 90% of them singletons. The length of the CDR3 is 14 residues. With respect to this clone: Its cognate antigen is unknown.

Findings and caveats of the study: Rarity held for most TCR sequences, but there were some public TCRs that occurred in many donors. Testing in vitro showed a few CMV-associated chains specific for CMV antigens. Analyzed later, most CMV-associated TCR beta chains appeared HLA-restricted.

The chain employs TRBV21-1 and TRBJ1-1; the table calls TRBD1, which could not be checked here. TRBV21-1 is a pseudogene. The sample was PBMCs. This receptor was obtained from a young man in good health and CMV-seropositive. The CDR3 bases are TGTGCCAGCAGCAATAGGGACACCCGTTATGAAGCTTTCTTT. Translation: CASSNRDTRYEAFF.